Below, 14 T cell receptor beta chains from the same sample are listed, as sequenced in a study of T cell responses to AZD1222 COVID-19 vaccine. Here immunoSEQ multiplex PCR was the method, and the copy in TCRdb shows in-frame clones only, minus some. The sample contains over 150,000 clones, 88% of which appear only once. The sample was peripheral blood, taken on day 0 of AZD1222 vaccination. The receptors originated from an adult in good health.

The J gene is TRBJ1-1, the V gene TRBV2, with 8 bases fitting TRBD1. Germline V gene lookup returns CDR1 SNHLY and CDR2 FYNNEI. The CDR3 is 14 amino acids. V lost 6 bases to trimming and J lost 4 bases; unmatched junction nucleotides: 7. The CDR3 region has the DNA TGTGCCAGCAGCGACCACAGGGGGGGCACTGAAGCTTTCTTT. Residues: CASSDHRGGTEAFF.

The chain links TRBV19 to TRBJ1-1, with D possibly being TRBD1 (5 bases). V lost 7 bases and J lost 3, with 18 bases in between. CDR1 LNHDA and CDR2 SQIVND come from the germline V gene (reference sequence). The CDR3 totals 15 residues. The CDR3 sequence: CASTSLRQRYTEAFF. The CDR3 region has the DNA TGTGCCAGTACCTCACTCCGACAGAGGTACACTGAAGCTTTCTTT.

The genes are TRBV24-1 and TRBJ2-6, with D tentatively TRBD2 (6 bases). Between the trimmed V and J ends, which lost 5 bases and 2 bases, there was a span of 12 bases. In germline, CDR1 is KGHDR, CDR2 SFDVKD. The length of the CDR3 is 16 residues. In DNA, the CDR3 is TGTGCCACCAGTGCCCTCGGGGGTACTGGGGCCAACGTCCTGACTTTC. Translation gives CATSALGGTGANVLTF.

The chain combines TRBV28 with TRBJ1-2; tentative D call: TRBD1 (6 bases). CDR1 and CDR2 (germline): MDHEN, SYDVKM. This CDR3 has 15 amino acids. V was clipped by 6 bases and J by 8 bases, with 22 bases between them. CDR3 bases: TGTGCCAGCAGCTCAATGGGGGGGCAAGTTTCGGGCTACACCTTC. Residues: CASSSMGGQVSGYTF.

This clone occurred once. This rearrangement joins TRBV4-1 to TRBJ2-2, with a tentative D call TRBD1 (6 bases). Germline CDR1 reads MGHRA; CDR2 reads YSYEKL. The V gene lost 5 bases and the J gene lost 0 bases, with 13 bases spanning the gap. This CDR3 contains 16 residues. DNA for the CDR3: TGCGCCAGCAGCTACTCCGGGACACCGAACACCGGGGAGCTGTTTTTT. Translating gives CASSYSGTPNTGELFF.

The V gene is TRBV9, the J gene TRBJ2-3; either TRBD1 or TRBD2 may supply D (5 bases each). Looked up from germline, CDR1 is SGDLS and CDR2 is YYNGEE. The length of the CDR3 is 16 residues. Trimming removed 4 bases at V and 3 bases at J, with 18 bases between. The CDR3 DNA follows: TGTGCCAGCAGCCTCCAGGGACGGGGTATTACAGATACGCAGTATTTT. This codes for CASSLQGRGITDTQYF.

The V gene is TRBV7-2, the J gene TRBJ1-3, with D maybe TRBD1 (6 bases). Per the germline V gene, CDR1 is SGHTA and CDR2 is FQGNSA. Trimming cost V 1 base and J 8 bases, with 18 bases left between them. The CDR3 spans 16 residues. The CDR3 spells CASSLVGAQVGDTIYF. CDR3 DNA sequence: TGTGCCAGCAGCTTAGTGGGGGCGCAGGTCGGGGACACCATATATTTT.

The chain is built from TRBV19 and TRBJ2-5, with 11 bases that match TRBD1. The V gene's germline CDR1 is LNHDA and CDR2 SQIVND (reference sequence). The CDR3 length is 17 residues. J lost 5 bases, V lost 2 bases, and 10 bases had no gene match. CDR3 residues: CASSILWTGGAGETQYF. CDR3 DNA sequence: TGTGCCAGTAGTATACTCTGGACAGGGGGCGCGGGGGAGACCCAGTACTTC.

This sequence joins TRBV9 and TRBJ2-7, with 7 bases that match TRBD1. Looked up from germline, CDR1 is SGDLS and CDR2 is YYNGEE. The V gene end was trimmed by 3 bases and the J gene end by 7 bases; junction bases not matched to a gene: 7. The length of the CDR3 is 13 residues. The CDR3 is CASSGTGVGEQYF. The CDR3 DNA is TGTGCCAGCAGCGGAACAGGGGTGGGAGAGCAGTACTTC.

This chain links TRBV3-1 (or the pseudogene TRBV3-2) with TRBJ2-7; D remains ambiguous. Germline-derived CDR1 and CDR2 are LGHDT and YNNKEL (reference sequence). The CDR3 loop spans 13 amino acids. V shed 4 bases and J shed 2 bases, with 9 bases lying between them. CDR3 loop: CASSPRSTYEQYF. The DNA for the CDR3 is TGTGCCAGCAGCCCACGGTCGACCTACGAGCAGTACTTC.

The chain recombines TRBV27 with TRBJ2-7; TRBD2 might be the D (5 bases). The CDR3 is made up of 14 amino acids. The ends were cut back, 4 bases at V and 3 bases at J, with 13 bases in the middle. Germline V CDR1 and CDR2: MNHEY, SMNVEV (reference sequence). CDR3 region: CASSSTGMNYEQYF. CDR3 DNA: TGTGCCAGCAGTTCAACGGGGATGAACTACGAGCAGTACTTC.

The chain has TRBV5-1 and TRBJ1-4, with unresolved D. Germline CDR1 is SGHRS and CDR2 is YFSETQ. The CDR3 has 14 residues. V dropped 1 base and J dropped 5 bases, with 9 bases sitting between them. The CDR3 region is CASSLKGLNEKLFF. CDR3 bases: TGCGCCAGCAGCTTGAAAGGTCTCAATGAAAAACTGTTTTTT.

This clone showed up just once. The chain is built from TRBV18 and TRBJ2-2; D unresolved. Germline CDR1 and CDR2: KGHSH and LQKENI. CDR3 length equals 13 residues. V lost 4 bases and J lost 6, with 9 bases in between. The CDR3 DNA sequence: TGTGCCAGCTCACAAGGGCTCGCCGGGGAGCTGTTTTTT. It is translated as CASSQGLAGELFF.

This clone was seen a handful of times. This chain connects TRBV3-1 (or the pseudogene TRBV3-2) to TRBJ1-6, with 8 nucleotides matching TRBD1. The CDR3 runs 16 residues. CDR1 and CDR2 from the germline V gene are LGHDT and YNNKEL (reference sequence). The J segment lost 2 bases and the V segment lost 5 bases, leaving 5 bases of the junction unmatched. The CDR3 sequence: CASSYLTGAYNSPLHF. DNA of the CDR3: TGTGCCAGCAGCTATTTGACAGGGGCCTATAATTCACCCCTCCACTTT.